Presented here are 16 T cell receptor beta chains from one specimen sequenced in a study of shared clonotypes between healthy human individuals. Sequencing used immunoSEQ multiplex PCR; TCRdb keeps in-frame clones, though not all of them. The table has about 340,000 clones, roughly 70% seen once. Sequenced sample: memory CD4+ T cells sorted from blood. Subset indicated: CD45RA-negative fraction. All receptors derive from a man aged 30-40 years in good health.

The gene calls are TRBV6-5 and TRBJ2-7, with D possibly matching TRBD2 (6 bases). Germline CDR1 MNHEY, CDR2 SVGAGI. The CDR3 is 14 amino acids. Trimming pared 6 bases from V and 1 base from J, leaving 13 bases between. In DNA form, the CDR3 reads TGTGCCAGCAGCGACTTCGGGGGTTCCTACGAGCAGTACTTC. Translation gives CASSDFGGSYEQYF.

This clone has a single count. The chain is built from TRBV19 and TRBJ2-1; 13 bases agree with TRBD2. Germline V gene lookup returns CDR1 LNHDA and CDR2 SQIVND (reference sequence). This CDR3 is built from 16 residues. V lost 7 bases and J lost 6; bases outside the gene matches: 9. The CDR3 DNA reads TGTGCCAGTACCCCCACAGGACTAGCGGGAGTCAATGAGCAGTTCTTC. This codes for CASTPTGLAGVNEQFF.

Note on this clone: Different DNA sequences within this sample yield the same CDR3. This chain connects TRBV29-1 to TRBJ2-7; D is ambiguous. This CDR3 region has 11 residues. Germline-derived CDR1 and CDR2 are SQVTM and ANQGSEA. V dropped 5 bases and J dropped 0 bases, with 5 bases sitting between them. The CDR3 sequence is CSVLSSYEQYF. CDR3 DNA: TGCAGCGTTTTGAGCTCCTACGAGCAGTACTTC.

In regard to this clone: Other DNA sequences in the same sample also yield this CDR3. The CDR3: CASSLGLAGFTDTQYF. The DNA of the CDR3 is TGTGCCAGCAGCTTAGGACTAGCGGGATTTACAGATACGCAGTATTTT. V is TRBV7-2 and J is TRBJ2-3; 11 bases fit TRBD2. The CDR3 covers 16 residues. V was clipped by 1 base and J by 3 bases; unmatched bases: 3. CDR1 and CDR2 from the germline V gene are SGHTA and FQGNSA. Looking up the rest from reference TRBV7-2 and TRBJ2-3 gives the full variable domain: GAGVSQSPSNKVTEKGKDVELRCDPISGHTALYWYRQSLGQGLEFLIYFQGNSAPDKSGLPSDRFSAERTGGSVSTLTIQRTQQEDSAVYLCASSLGLAGFTDTQYFGPGTRLTVL.

This clone appeared many times. One junction end does not reproduce the germline sequence, and a read error may be involved. This chain uses TRBV7-7 with TRBJ2-7; 7 bases map to TRBD1. The CDR3 has 14 residues. Per the germline V gene, CDR1 is SSHAT and CDR2 is FNYEAQ (reference sequence). As DNA, the CDR3 is TGTGCTAGCAGCTTAGGGCAGGGGGCCTACGAGCAGTACTTC. Translated, it gives CASSLGQGAYEQYF.

The chain links TRBV7-6 to TRBJ2-3; tentative D call: TRBD1 (6 bases). Germline CDR1 and CDR2: SGHVS and FNYEAQ. The germline V and J ends were trimmed by 3 bases and 2 bases, with 12 bases remaining between them. The CDR3 contains 15 residues. The CDR3: CASSFRRTDTDTQYF. The CDR3 DNA is TGTGCCAGCAGCTTCCGTAGGACAGACACAGATACGCAGTATTTT.

V usage is TRBV28 and J usage is TRBJ1-5; 8 bases agree with TRBD1. J was trimmed by 2 bases and V by 7 bases; bases with no gene match: 7. The germline CDR1 and CDR2 sequences are MDHEN and SYDVKM. The CDR3 covers 15 residues. Written as DNA, the CDR3 is TGTGCCAGCACCCAGGGGGCGGGTGGCAATCAGCCCCAGCATTTT. This encodes CASTQGAGGNQPQHF.

This clone occurred once. The chain is built from TRBV5-6 and TRBJ2-3; TRBD1 matches 8 bases. Trimming took 4 bases from V and 3 from J; bases not matched to a gene: 10. Germline V gene sequence: CDR1 SGHDT, CDR2 YYEEEE. The CDR3 length is 16 residues. The CDR3 protein is CASSHRGRGPTDTQYF. CDR3 DNA sequence: TGTGCCAGCAGCCACCGGGGCAGGGGGCCGACAGATACGCAGTATTTT.

This chain connects TRBV18 to TRBJ2-7; D may be TRBD2 (5 bases). Germline V gene sequence: CDR1 KGHSH, CDR2 LQKENI. There are 16 residues in the CDR3. The V and J ends lost 4 bases and 2 bases respectively, with 18 bases between them. The CDR3 spells CASSLTQVVGTYEQYF. In DNA, the CDR3 is TGTGCCAGCTCACTGACTCAGGTCGTCGGGACCTACGAGCAGTACTTC.

This rearrangement joins TRBV10-2 to TRBJ2-7; D may match TRBD1 or TRBD2 (5 bases each). V lost 9 bases to trimming and J lost 5 bases, with 17 bases between them. The germline CDR1 and CDR2 sequences are WSHSY and SAAADI. This CDR3 spans 13 amino acids. In nucleotides, the CDR3 is TGCGCCAGTTCTTACTTCCCGGGGCACGAGCAGTACTTC. This translates into CASSYFPGHEQYF.

J is TRBJ1-3 and V is TRBV2, with TRBD1 matching 7 bases. The V gene end was trimmed by 0 bases and the J gene end by 2 bases; junction bases not matched to a gene: 13. This CDR3 comprises 19 residues. Per the germline V gene, CDR1 is SNHLY and CDR2 is FYNNEI. Here the CDR3 reads CASSEALPGQVKTGNTIYF. The CDR3 DNA reads as TGTGCCAGCAGTGAAGCCCTTCCTGGACAGGTCAAGACTGGAAACACCATATATTTT.

This clone was seen once. The chain couples TRBV2 to TRBJ1-1; perhaps TRBD1 as D (6 bases). V gave up 7 bases and J gave up 3 bases, with 12 bases separating them. The germline gives CDR1 SNHLY, CDR2 FYNNEI. This CDR3 contains 13 residues. The CDR3 DNA follows: TGTGCCAGCACCATTGGACAGCACACTGAAGCTTTCTTT. This sequence encodes CASTIGQHTEAFF.

Notes on this clone: One junction end does not reproduce the germline sequence, and a read error may be involved. The chain couples TRBV7-7 to TRBJ2-1; no reliable D call. The CDR3 length is 12 residues. In germline, CDR1 is SSHAT, CDR2 FNYEAQ (reference sequence). DNA of the CDR3: TGTGCTAGCAGCTCACTGAGCAATGAGCAGTTCTTC. It is translated as CASSSLSNEQFF.

The rearrangement uses TRBV6-5 and TRBJ2-7, with TRBD2 matching 9 bases. The CDR3 spans 14 residues. CDR1 MNHEY and CDR2 SVGAGI come from the germline V gene. V lost 4 bases and J lost 4; bases outside the gene matches: 5. In nucleotides, the CDR3 is TGTGCCAGCAGTTTGGCTAGCGGGACGTACGAGCAGTACTTC. Encoded protein: CASSLASGTYEQYF.

The chain is built from TRBV9 and TRBJ2-1; D might be TRBD2 (6 bases). Germline CDR1 SGDLS, CDR2 YYNGEE. V was clipped by 0 bases and J by 6 bases, with 13 bases between them. This CDR3 is 15 amino acids long. The chain's CDR3 is CASSVGSGSLNEQFF. The DNA for the CDR3 is TGTGCCAGCAGCGTAGGCAGCGGGTCCCTCAATGAGCAGTTCTTC.

The J gene is TRBJ2-1, the V gene TRBV19; maybe TRBD1 (6 bases). This CDR3 comprises 15 residues. Trimming left V 7 bases short and J 4 bases short, with 17 bases between. Germline V lookup: CDR1 LNHDA, CDR2 SQIVND (reference sequence). In DNA, the CDR3 is TGTGCCAGTACCCTAGGACAGCTACCTTACAATGAGCAGTTCTTC. It encodes CASTLGQLPYNEQFF.